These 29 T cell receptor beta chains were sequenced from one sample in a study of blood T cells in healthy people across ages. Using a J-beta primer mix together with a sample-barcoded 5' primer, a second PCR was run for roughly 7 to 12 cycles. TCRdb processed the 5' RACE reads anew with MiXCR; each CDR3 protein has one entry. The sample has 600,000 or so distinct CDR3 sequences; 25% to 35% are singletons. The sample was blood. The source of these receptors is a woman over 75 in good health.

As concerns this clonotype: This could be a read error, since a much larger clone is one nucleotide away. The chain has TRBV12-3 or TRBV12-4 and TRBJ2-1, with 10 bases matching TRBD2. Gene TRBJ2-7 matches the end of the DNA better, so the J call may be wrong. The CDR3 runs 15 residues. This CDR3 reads CASSFTSGTYNEQYF. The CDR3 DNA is TGTGCCAGCAGTTTCACTAGCGGGACCTACAATGAGCAGTACTTC.

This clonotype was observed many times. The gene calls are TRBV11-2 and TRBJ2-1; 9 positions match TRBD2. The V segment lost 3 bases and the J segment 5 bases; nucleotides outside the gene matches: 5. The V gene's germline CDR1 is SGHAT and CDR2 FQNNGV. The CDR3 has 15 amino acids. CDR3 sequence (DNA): TGTGCCAGCAGCTTCCAGCGGGAGGCAAACAATGAGCAGTTCTTC. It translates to CASSFQREANNEQFF. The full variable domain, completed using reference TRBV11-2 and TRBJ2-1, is EAGVAQSPRYKIIEKRQSVAFWCNPISGHATLYWYQQILGQGPKLLIQFQNNGVVDDSQLPKDRFSAERLKGVDSTLKIQPAKLEDSAVYLCASSFQREANNEQFFGPGTRLTVL.

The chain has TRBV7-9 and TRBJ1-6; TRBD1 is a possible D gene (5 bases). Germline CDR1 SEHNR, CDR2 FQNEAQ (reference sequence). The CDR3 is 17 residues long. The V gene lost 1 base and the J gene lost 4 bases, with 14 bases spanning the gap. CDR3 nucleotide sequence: TGTGCCAGCAGCTTAGGCCGGGGGGGGATGTATAATTCACCCCTCCACTTT. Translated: CASSLGRGGMYNSPLHF.

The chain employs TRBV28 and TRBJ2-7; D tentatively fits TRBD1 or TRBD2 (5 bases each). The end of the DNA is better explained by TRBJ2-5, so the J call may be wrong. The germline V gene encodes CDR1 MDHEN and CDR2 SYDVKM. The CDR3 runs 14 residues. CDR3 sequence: CASSHRDLRKTQYF. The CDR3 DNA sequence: TGTGCCAGCAGTCACCGGGACCTGAGGAAGACCCAGTACTTC.

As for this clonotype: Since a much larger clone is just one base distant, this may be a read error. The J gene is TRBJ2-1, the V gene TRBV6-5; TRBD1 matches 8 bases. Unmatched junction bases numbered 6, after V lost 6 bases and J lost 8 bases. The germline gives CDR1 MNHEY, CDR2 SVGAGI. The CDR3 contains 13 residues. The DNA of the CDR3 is TGTGCCAGCAGGTACGTACAGGGGGATGAGCAGTTCTTC. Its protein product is CASRYVQGDEQFF.

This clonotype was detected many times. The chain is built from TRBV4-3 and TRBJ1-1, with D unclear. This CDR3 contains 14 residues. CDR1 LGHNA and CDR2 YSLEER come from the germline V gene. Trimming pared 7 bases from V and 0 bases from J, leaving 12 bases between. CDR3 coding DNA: TGCGCCAGCACCCCGACCGTTATGAACACTGAAGCTTTCTTT. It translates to CASTPTVMNTEAFF.

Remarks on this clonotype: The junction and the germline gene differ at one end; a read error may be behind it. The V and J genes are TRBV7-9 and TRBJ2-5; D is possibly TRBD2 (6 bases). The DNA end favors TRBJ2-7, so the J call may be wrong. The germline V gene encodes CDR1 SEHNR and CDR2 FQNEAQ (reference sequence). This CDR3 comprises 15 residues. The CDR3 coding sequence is TGCGCCAGCGGCTCCCTCGGAGGGGCCTCCTACGAGCAGTACTTC. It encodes CASGSLGGASYEQYF.

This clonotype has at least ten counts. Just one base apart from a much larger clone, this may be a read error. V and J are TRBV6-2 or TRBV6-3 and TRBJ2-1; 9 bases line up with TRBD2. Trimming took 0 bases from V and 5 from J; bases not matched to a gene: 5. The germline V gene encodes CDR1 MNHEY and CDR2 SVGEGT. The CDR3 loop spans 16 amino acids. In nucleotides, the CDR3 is TGTGCCAGCAGTTACTCGAGGCGGGGGGGCGACAATGAGCAGTTCTTC. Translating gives CASSYSRRGGDNEQFF.

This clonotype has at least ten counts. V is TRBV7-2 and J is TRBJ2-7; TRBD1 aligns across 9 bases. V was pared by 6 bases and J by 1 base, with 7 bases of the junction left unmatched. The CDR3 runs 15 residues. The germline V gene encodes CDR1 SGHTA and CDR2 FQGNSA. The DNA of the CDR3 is TGTGCCAGCAGTTTCACAGGGGGCGAGTCCTACGAGCAGTACTTC. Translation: CASSFTGGESYEQYF.

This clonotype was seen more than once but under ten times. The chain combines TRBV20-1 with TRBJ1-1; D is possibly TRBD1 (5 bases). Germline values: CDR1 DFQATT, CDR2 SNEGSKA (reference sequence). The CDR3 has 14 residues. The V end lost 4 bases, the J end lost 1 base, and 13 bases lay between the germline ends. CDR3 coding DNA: TGCAGTGCTACCGGGGCAGGGAAGAACACTGAAGCTTTCTTT. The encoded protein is CSATGAGKNTEAFF.

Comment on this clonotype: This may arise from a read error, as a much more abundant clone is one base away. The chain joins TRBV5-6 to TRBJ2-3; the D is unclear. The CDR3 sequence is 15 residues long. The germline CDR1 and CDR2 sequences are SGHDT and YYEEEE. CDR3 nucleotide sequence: TGTGCCAGCAGCTTGAGTCCAACCAGCACAGATCCGCAGTATTTT. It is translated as CASSLSPTSTDPQYF.

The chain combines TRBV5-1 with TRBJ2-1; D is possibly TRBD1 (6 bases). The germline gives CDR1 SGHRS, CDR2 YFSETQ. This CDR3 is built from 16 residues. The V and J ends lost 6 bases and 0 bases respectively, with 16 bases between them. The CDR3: CASNSRGGSSYNEQFF. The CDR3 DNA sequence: TGCGCCAGCAACTCCCGAGGGGGTAGCTCCTACAATGAGCAGTTCTTC.

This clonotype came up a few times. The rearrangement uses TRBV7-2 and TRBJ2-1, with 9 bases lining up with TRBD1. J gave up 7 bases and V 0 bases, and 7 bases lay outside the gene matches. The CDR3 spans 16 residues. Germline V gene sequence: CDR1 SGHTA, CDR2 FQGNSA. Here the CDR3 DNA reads TGTGCCAGCAGCTTAGCCACAGGGGGCGCCTTGAATGAGCAGTTCTTC. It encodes CASSLATGGALNEQFF.

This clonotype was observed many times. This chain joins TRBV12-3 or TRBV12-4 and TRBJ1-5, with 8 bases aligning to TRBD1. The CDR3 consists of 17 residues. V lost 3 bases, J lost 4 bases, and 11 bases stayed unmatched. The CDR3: CASSFTTGTGLNQPQHF. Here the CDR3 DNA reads TGTGCCAGCAGTTTTACAACTGGGACAGGTCTTAATCAGCCCCAGCATTTT.

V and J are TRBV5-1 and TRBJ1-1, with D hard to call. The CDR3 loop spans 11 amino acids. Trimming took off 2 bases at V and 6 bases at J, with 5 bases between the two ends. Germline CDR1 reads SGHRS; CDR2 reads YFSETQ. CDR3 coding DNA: TGCGCCAGCAGCTTCGGGGCTGAAGCTTTCTTT. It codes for CASSFGAEAFF.

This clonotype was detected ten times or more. Here the CDR3 DNA reads TGCGCCAGCAGCGTTCCGGGGGGAAATACGCAGTATTTT. It encodes CASSVPGGNTQYF. The gene calls are TRBV4-1 and TRBJ2-3, with 7 positions matching TRBD2. Trimming took 5 bases from V and 7 from J; bases not matched to a gene: 6. The CDR3 totals 13 residues. Germline CDR1 MGHRA, CDR2 YSYEKL.

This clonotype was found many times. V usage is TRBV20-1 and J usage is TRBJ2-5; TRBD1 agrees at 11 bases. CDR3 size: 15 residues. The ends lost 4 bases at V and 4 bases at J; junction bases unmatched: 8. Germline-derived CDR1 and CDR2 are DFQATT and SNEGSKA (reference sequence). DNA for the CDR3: TGCAGTGCTACGGACAGGGGGCGGTTAACAGAGACCCAGTACTTC. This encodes CSATDRGRLTETQYF.

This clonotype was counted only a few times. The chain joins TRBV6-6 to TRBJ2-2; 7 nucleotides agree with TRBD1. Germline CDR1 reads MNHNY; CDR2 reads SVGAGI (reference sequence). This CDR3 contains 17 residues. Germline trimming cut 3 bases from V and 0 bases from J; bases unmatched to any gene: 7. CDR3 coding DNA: TGTGCCAGCAGTTATCCCGGACAGGCCGCGAACACCGGGGAGCTGTTTTTT. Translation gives CASSYPGQAANTGELFF.

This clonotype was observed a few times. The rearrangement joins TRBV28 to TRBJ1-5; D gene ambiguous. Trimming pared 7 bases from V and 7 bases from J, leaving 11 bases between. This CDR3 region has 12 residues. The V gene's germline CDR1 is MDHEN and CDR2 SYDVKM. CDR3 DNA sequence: TGTGCCAGCACCCAAACTAGGCAGCCCCAGCATTTT. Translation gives CASTQTRQPQHF.

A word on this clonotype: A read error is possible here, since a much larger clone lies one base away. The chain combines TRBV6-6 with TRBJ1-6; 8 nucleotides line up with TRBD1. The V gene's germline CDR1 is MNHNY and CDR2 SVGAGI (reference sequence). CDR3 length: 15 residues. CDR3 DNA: TGTGCCAGCAGTCCCCCGCAGACAGGGGATTCACCCCCCCACTTT. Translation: CASSPPQTGDSPPHF.

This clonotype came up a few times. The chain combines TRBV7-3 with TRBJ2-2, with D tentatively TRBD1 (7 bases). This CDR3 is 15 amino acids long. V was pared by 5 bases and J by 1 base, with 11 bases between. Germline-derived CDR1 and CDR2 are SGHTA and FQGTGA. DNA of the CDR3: TGTGCCAGCAGCCCCAGGGGGGTGAACACCGGGGAGCTGTTTTTT. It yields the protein CASSPRGVNTGELFF.

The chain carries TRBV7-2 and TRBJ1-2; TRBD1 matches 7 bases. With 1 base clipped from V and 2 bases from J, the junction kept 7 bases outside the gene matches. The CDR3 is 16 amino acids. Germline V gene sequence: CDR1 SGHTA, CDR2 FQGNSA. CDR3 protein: CTSSLVVAGGNYGYTF. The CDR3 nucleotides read TGTACCAGCAGCTTAGTCGTGGCAGGGGGGAACTATGGCTACACCTTC. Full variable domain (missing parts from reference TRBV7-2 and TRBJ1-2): GAGVSQSPSNKVTEKGKDVELRCDPISGHTALYWYRQSLGQGLEFLIYFQGNSAPDKSGLPSDRFSAERTGGSVSTLTIQRTQQEDSAVYLCTSSLVVAGGNYGYTFGSGTRLTVV.

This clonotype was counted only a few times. In nucleotides, the CDR3 is TGTGCCAGCAGCTTGAAGAGAGGACCGCCCAACTATGGCTACACCTTC. This translates into CASSLKRGPPNYGYTF. The chain combines TRBV7-8 with TRBJ1-2; no definite D call. The CDR3 consists of 16 residues. The V and J ends lost 3 bases and 2 bases respectively, with 16 bases between them. Looked up from germline, CDR1 is SGHVS and CDR2 is FQNEAQ. Supplemented by reference TRBV7-8 and TRBJ1-2, the full variable domain reads GAGVSQSPRYKVAKRGQDVALRCDPISGHVSLFWYQQALGQGPEFLTYFQNEAQLDKSGLPSDRFFAERPEGSVSTLKIQRTQQEDSAVYLCASSLKRGPPNYGYTFGSGTRLTVV.

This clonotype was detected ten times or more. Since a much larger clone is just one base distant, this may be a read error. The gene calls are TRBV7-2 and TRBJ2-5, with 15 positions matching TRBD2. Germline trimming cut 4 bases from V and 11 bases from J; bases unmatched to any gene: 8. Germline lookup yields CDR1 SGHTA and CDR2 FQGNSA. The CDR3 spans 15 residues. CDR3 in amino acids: CASSWTSGGAGEQYF. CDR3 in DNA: TGTGCCAGCAGCTGGACTAGCGGGGGGGCCGGTGAGCAGTACTTC.

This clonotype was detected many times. The CDR3 is CASSPRDSRHYGYTF. Written as DNA, the CDR3 is TGTGCCAGCAGCCCCCGGGACAGTCGCCACTATGGCTACACCTTC. The chain joins TRBV7-2 to TRBJ1-2, with TRBD1 matching 7 bases. This CDR3 has 15 residues. With V trimmed by 5 bases and J by 3 bases, 9 bases remained unmatched. CDR1 and CDR2 (germline): SGHTA, FQGNSA.

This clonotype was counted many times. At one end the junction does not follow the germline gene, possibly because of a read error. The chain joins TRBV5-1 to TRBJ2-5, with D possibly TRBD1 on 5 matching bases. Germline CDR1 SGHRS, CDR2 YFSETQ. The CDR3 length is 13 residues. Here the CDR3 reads CASSLRGRETQYF. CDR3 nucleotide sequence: TGTGCCAGCAGCTTAAGGGGCCGGGAGACCCAGTACTTC.

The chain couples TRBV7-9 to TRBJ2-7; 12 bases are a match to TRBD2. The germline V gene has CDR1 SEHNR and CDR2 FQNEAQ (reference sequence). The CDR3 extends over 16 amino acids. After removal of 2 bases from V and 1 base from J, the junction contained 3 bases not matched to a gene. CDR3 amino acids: CASSLSGLAGSYEQYF. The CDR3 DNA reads TGTGCCAGCAGCTTATCGGGACTAGCGGGTTCCTACGAGCAGTACTTC. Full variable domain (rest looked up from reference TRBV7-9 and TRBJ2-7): DTGVSQNPRHKITKRGQNVTFRCDPISEHNRLYWYRQTLGQGPEFLTYFQNEAQLEKSRLLSDRFSAERPKGSFSTLEIQRTEQGDSAMYLCASSLSGLAGSYEQYFGPGTRLTVT.

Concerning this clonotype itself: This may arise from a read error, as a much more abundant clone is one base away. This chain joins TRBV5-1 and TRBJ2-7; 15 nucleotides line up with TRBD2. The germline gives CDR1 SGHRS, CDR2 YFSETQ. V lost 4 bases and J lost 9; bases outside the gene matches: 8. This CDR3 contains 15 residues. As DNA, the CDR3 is TGCGCCAGCAGCGGCGGGACTAGCGGGGGGCTATCGCAGTACTTC. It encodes CASSGGTSGGLSQYF.

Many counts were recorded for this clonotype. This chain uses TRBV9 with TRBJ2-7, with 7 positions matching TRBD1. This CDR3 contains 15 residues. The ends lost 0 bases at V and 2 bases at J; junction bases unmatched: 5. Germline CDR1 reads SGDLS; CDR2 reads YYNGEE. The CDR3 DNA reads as TGTGCCAGCAGCGTAGCCGGGGACAGTGCCTACGAGCAGTACTTC. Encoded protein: CASSVAGDSAYEQYF.